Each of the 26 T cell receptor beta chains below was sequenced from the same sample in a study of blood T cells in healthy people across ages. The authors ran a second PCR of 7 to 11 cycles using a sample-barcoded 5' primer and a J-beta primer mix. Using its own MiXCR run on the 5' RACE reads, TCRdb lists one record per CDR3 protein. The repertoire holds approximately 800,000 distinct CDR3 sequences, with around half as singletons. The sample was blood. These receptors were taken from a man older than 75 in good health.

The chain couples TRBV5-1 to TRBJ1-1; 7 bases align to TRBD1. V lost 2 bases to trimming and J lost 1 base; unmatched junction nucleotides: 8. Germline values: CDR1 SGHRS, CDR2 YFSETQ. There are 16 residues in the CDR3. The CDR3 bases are TGCGCCAGCAGCTTTGACAGGGCCCTGAGGAACACTGAAGCTTTCTTT. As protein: CASSFDRALRNTEAFF.

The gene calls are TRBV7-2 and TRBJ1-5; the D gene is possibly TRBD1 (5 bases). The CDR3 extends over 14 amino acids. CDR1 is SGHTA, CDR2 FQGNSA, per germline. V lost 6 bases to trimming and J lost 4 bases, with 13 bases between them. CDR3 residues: CASSSGLGNQPQHF. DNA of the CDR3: TGTGCCAGCAGTTCGGGACTGGGTAATCAGCCCCAGCATTTT.

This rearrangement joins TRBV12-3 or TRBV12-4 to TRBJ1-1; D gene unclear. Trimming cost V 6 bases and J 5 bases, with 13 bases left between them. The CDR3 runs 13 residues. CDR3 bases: TGTGCCAGCAGCAAGCTTAAGGATACTGAAGCTTTCTTT. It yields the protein CASSKLKDTEAFF.

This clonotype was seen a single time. CDR3 sequence (DNA): TGTGCCAGCAGCTTGGCCGACATGAACACTGAAGCTTTCTTT. It translates to CASSLADMNTEAFF. The chain combines TRBV5-6 with TRBJ1-1; D uncertain. The CDR3 covers 14 residues. The germline V and J ends were trimmed by 0 bases and 0 bases, with 6 bases remaining between them. Germline V gene data show CDR1 as SGHDT and CDR2 as YYEEEE.

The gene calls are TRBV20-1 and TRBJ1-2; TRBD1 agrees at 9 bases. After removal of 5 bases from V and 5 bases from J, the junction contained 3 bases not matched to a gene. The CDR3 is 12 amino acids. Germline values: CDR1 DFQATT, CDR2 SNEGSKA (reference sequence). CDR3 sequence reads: CSAGDRDYGYTF. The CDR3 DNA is TGCAGTGCTGGGGACAGGGATTATGGCTACACCTTC.

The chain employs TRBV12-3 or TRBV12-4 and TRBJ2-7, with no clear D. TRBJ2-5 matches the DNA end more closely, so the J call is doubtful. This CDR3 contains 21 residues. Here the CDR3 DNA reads TGTGCCAGCAGCCTTCTACAACCTTATGGCGGCTCACGGGCCACTGGAGTGACCCAGTACTTC. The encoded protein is CASSLLQPYGGSRATGVTQYF.

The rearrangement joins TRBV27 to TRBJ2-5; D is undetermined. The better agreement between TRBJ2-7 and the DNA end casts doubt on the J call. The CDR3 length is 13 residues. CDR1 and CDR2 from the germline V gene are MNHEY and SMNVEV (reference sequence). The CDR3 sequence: CASSVQSNYEQYF. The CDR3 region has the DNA TGTGCCAGCAGTGTACAGTCTAACTACGAGCAGTACTTC.

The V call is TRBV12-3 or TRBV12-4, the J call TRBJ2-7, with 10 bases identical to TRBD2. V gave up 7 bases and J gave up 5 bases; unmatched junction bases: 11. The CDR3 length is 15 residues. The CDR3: CASTSGSWGDDEQYF. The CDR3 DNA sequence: TGTGCCAGCACTAGCGGGAGTTGGGGAGACGACGAGCAGTACTTC.

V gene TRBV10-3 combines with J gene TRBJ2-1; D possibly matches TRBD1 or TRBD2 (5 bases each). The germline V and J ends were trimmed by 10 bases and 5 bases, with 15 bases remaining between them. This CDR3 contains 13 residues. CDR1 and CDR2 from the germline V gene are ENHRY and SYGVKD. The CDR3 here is CATSRGYNNEQFF. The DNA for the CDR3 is TGTGCCACCAGCCGGGGCTATAACAATGAGCAGTTCTTC.

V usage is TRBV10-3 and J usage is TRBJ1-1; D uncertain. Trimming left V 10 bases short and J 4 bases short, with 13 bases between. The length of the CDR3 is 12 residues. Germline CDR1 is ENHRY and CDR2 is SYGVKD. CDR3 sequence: CASAVTATEAFF. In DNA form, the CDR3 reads TGTGCCAGCGCGGTGACCGCCACTGAAGCTTTCTTT.

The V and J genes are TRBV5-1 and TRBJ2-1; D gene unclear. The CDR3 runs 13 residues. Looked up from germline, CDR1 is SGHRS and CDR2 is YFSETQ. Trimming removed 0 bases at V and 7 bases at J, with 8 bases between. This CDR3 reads CASSLEPTNEQFF. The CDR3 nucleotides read TGCGCCAGCAGCTTGGAGCCAACGAATGAGCAGTTCTTC. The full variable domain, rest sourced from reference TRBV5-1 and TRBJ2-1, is KAGVTQTPRYLIKTRGQQVTLSCSPISGHRSVSWYQQTPGQGLQFLFEYFSETQRNKGNFPGRFSGRQFSNSRSEMNVSTLELGDSALYLCASSLEPTNEQFFGPGTRLTVL.

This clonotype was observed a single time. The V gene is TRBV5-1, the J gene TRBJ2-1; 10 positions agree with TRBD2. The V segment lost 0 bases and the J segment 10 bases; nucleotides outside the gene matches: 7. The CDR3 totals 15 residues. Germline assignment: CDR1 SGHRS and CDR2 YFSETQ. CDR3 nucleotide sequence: TGCGCCAGCAGCTTGGCTAGCGGGAGAACCTACGAGCAGTTCTTC. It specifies CASSLASGRTYEQFF. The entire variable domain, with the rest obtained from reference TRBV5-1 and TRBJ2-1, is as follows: KAGVTQTPRYLIKTRGQQVTLSCSPISGHRSVSWYQQTPGQGLQFLFEYFSETQRNKGNFPGRFSGRQFSNSRSEMNVSTLELGDSALYLCASSLASGRTYEQFFGPGTRLTVL.

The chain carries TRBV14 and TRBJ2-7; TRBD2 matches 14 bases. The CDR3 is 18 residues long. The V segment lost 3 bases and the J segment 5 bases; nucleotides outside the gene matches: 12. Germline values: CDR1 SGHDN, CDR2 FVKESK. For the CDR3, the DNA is TGTGCCAGCAGCCACGGACTAGCGGGGGGCCCGTCCATCCACGAGCAGTACTTC. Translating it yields CASSHGLAGGPSIHEQYF.

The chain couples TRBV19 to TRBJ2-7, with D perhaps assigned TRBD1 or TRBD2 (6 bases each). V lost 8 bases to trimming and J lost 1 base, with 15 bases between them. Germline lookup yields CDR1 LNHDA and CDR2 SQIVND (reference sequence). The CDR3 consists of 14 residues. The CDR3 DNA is TGTGCCAGTCGAGGGAGGACAGCTTCCTACGAGCAGTACTTC. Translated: CASRGRTASYEQYF.

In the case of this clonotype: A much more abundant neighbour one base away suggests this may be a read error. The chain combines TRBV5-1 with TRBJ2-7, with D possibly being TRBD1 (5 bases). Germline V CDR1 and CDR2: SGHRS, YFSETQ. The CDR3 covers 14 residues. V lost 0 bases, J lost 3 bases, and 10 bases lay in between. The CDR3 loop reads CASSLDAGFYEQYF. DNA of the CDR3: TGCGCCAGCAGCTTGGATGCAGGGTTCTACGAGCAGTACTTC.

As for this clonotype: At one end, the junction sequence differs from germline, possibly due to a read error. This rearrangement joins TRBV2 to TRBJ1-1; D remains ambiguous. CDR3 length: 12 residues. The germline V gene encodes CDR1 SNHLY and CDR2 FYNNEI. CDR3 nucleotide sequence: TGTGCCGGCAGGCCAGCGAACACTGAAGCTTTCTTT. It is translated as CAGRPANTEAFF.

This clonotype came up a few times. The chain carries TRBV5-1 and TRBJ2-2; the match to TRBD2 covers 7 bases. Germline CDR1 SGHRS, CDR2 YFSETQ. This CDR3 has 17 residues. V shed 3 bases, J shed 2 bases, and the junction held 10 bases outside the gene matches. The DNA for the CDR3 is TGCGCCAGCAGCTACCGACCGCGGGGGTCAAACACCGGGGAGCTGTTTTTT. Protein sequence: CASSYRPRGSNTGELFF.

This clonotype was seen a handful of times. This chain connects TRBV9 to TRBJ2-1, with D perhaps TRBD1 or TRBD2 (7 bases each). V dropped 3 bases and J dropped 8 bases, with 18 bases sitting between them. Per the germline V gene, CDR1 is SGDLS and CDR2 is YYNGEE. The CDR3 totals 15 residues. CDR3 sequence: CASSAQGRGMHEQFF. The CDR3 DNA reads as TGTGCCAGCAGCGCACAGGGGAGGGGAATGCATGAGCAGTTCTTC.

CDR3 bases: TGTGCCACCAGTGATACCCAGCGGGCGCGGCAAGAGACCCAGTACTTC. Amino acid sequence: CATSDTQRARQETQYF. This chain links TRBV24-1 with TRBJ2-5; D perhaps matches TRBD2 (6 bases). This CDR3 has 16 amino acids. V was shortened by 3 bases and J by 2 bases, with 15 bases between the two germline ends. The V gene's germline CDR1 is KGHDR and CDR2 SFDVKD.

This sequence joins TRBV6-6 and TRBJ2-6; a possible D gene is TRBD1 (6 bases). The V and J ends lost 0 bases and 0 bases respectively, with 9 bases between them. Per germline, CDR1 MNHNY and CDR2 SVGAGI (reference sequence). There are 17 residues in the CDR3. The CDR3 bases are TGTGCCAGCAGTTACTCGGGGGCACCCTCTGGGGCCAACGTCCTGACTTTC. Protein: CASSYSGAPSGANVLTF.

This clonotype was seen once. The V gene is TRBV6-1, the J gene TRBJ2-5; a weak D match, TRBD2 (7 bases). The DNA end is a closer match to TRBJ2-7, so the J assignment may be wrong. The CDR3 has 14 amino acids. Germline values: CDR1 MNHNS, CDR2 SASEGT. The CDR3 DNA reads TGTGCCAGCAGTGAGGCGGGGGCCATCTACGAGCAGTACTTC. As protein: CASSEAGAIYEQYF.

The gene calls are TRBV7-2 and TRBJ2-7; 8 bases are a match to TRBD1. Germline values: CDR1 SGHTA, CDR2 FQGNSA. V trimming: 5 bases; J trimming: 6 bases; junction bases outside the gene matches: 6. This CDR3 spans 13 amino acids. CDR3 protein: CASSTGQGREQYF. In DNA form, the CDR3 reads TGTGCCAGCAGCACCGGACAGGGACGCGAGCAGTACTTC.

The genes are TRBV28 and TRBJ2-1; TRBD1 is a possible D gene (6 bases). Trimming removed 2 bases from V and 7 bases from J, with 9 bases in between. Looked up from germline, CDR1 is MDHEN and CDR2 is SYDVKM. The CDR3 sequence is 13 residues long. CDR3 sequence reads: CASSLGGSNEQFF. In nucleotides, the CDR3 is TGTGCCAGCAGTTTAGGGGGCTCGAATGAGCAGTTCTTC.

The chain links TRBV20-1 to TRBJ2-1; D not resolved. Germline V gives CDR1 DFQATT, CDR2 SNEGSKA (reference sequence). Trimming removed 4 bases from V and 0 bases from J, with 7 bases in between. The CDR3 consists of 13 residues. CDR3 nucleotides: TGCAGTGCTACCAGAAGCTCCTACAATGAGCAGTTCTTC. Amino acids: CSATRSSYNEQFF.

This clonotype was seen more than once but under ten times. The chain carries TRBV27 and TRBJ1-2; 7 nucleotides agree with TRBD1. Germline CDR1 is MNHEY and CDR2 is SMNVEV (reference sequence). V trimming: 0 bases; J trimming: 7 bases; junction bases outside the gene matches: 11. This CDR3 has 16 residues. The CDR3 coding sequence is TGTGCCAGCAGTTTATCGTCCCCGCGACAGGGCTCTGGCTACACCTTC. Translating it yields CASSLSSPRQGSGYTF.

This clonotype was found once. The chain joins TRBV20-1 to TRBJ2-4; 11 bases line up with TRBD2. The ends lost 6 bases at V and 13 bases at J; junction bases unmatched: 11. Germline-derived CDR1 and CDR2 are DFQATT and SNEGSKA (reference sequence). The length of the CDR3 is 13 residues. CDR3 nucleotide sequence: TGCAGTGCAGAGACTAGCGGGACCACGGAGCAGTACTTC. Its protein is CSAETSGTTEQYF.